The 10 T cell receptor beta chains below come from one sample, sequenced in a study of shared clonotypes between healthy human individuals. Repertoires were generated with immunoSEQ multiplex PCR, while TCRdb's copy carries only in-frame clones and drops some. The repertoire includes approximately 110,000 clones, about 62% of them detected once, and about 22% sits in the top ten. Sequencing used memory CD8+ T cells sorted from blood. The subset is: CD45RO+ cells pooled with CCR7-negative TemRA cells. The receptors here all came from a woman under 40 in good health.

The sample holds many counts of this clone. The chain links TRBV29-1 to TRBJ2-7, with D hard to call. Between the trimmed V and J ends, which lost 4 bases and 1 base, there was a span of 14 bases. The CDR3 spans 14 residues. Germline V gene sequence: CDR1 SQVTM, CDR2 ANQGSEA. The CDR3 DNA reads TGCAGCGTTGTTCGGGCAGCACCATCCTACGAGCAGTACTTC. Protein: CSVVRAAPSYEQYF.

For the CDR3, the DNA is TGTGCCAGCAGTTTACCCACCTCCTGGGAGGGGTACCAAGAGACCCAGTACTTC. The encoded protein is CASSLPTSWEGYQETQYF. The chain couples TRBV28 to TRBJ2-5, with 7 bases fitting TRBD2. The V gene's germline CDR1 is MDHEN and CDR2 SYDVKM. J was trimmed by 0 bases and V by 2 bases; bases with no gene match: 12. This CDR3 contains 18 residues.

The genes are TRBV6-4 and TRBJ2-2; 7 nucleotides line up with TRBD2. The CDR3 is made up of 16 amino acids. Germline CDR1 is MRHNA and CDR2 is SNTAGT. The J segment lost 1 base and the V segment lost 0 bases, leaving 2 bases of the junction unmatched. The CDR3 loop is CASSDSLAGNTGELFF. The CDR3 DNA sequence: TGTGCCAGCAGTGACTCGTTAGCGGGGAACACCGGGGAGCTGTTTTTT.

V gene TRBV19 combines with J gene TRBJ1-2; D is uncertain. The CDR3 consists of 12 residues. V was trimmed by 5 bases and J by 4 bases, leaving 8 bases between them. CDR1 is LNHDA, CDR2 SQIVND, per germline (reference sequence). DNA for the CDR3: TGTGCCAGTAGTCCACCCAGCTATGGCTACACCTTC. Amino acid sequence: CASSPPSYGYTF.

This sequence joins TRBV19 and TRBJ1-1; weak D call: TRBD1 (5 bases). The V gene's germline CDR1 is LNHDA and CDR2 SQIVND (reference sequence). Trimming cost V 1 base and J 4 bases, with 10 bases left between them. The CDR3 runs to 14 residues. CDR3 region: CASSIAEGSTEAFF. In DNA form, the CDR3 reads TGTGCCAGTAGTATAGCCGAGGGGAGCACTGAAGCTTTCTTT.

This clone was seen a few times. J is TRBJ1-2 and V is TRBV11-3; 7 bases map to TRBD1. This CDR3 is built from 13 residues. The junction had 2 bases not matched to a gene; V was cut back by 4 bases and J by 3 bases. The germline V gene encodes CDR1 SGHNT and CDR2 YENEEA. The CDR3 DNA sequence: TGTGCCAGCAGCTCCGGACAGGACTATGGCTACACCTTC. Residues: CASSSGQDYGYTF. Complete variable domain (other parts from reference TRBV11-3 and TRBJ1-2): EAGVVQSPRYKIIEKKQPVAFWCNPISGHNTLYWYLQNLGQGPELLIRYENEEAVDDSQLPKDRFSAERLKGVDSTLKIQPAELGDSAVYLCASSSGQDYGYTFGSGTRLTVV.

There are a few counts of this clone. The chain is built from TRBV29-1 and TRBJ2-3; 8 bases align to TRBD2. CDR3 length: 16 residues. V was clipped by 5 bases and J by 1 base; unmatched bases: 11. CDR1 and CDR2 (germline): SQVTM, ANQGSEA. The CDR3 region is CSVLSAGELGTDTQYF. The CDR3 DNA is TGCAGCGTTTTATCAGCGGGAGAGTTAGGCACAGATACGCAGTATTTT.

The chain uses TRBV27 and TRBJ2-3; D remains ambiguous. Germline V gene data show CDR1 as MNHEY and CDR2 as SMNVEV (reference sequence). Trimming pared 8 bases from V and 0 bases from J, leaving 9 bases between. CDR3 length: 13 residues. CDR3 sequence reads: CASGLTSTDTQYF. In nucleotides, the CDR3 is TGTGCCAGCGGGCTAACTAGCACAGATACGCAGTATTTT.

The chain has TRBV6-5 and TRBJ1-1; D call uncertain. The CDR3 consists of 16 residues. V shed 2 bases and J shed 1 base, with 14 bases lying between them. Per the germline V gene, CDR1 is MNHEY and CDR2 is SVGAGI. The DNA of the CDR3 is TGTGCCAGCAGTTACGCCAGGATAGTAAGGAACACTGAAGCTTTCTTT. Protein sequence: CASSYARIVRNTEAFF.

The chain carries TRBV5-1 and TRBJ2-5; 7 nucleotides match TRBD2. Trimming cost V 0 bases and J 6 bases; bases outside gene matches: 8. This CDR3 contains 15 residues. Germline lookup yields CDR1 SGHRS and CDR2 YFSETQ. CDR3 in amino acids: CASSLEGGSRKTQYF. The CDR3 nucleotides are TGCGCCAGCAGCTTGGAGGGAGGGAGTAGGAAGACCCAGTACTTC.